Listed below are T cell receptor beta chains from one sample, sequenced in a study of identical twins. Each CDR3 protein is one row after TCRdb ran MiXCR on the 5' RACE reads. The data contain roughly 570,000 distinct CDR3 sequences, around a tenth of them singletons. The sample was also linked to a second study, of yellow fever vaccine responses in identical twins.

Material for sequencing was PBMCs. The receptors come from a woman aged 18-29 years in good health. CDR3s include the opening cysteine and the closing phenylalanine or tryptophan. Each record gives: clone size, V gene, J gene, D gene, CDR3 DNA, CDR3 protein. The D gene is left open where the match is weak. Clone size appears in some rows only: once, few, many, or a class for an expanded clone.

size: NA
V: TRBV7-9
J: TRBJ2-1
D: TRBD1
DNA: TGTGCCAGCAGCCTACCGGACAGGGGGAATGAGCAGTTCTTC
CDR3: CASSLPDRGNEQFF

size: NA
V: TRBV5-5
J: TRBJ2-7
D: NA
DNA: TGTGCCAGCAGCTTGGGGGGCAGCAACTACTACGAGCAGTACTTC
CDR3: CASSLGGSNYYEQYF

size: many
V: TRBV7-3
J: TRBJ1-1
D: NA
DNA: TGTGCCAGCAGCTCAGGACAGAAGAACACTGAAGCTTTCTTT
CDR3: CASSSGQKNTEAFF

size: NA
V: TRBV6-5
J: TRBJ1-1
D: TRBD1
DNA: TGTGCCAGCAGTTCACCCTCAGGGGGGCACACTGAAGCTTTCTTT
CDR3: CASSSPSGGHTEAFF

size: many
V: TRBV12-3/TRBV12-4
J: TRBJ1-1
D: TRBD1
DNA: TGTGCCAGCAGCGGGACAGAGAACACTGAAGCTTTCTTT
CDR3: CASSGTENTEAFF

size: few
V: TRBV6-2/TRBV6-3
J: TRBJ2-7
D: NA
DNA: TGTGCCAGCAGTTACTCTGGCGGGATGATCTACGAGCAGTACTTC
CDR3: CASSYSGGMIYEQYF

size: few
V: TRBV18
J: TRBJ2-2
D: NA
DNA: TGTGCCAGCTCACCATATGTAGCGGCGAACACCGGGGAGCTGTTTTTT
CDR3: CASSPYVAANTGELFF

size: NA
V: TRBV4-3
J: TRBJ2-2
D: NA
DNA: TGCGCCAGCAGCCAAGACAAAGAGACTAAGTACACCGGGGAGCTGTTTTTT
CDR3: CASSQDKETKYTGELFF

size: many
V: TRBV5-1
J: TRBJ2-7
D: NA
DNA: TGCGCCAGCAGCTCAGGCCCGGGACTCCCCAGGGAGCAGTACTTC
CDR3: CASSSGPGLPREQYF

size: many
V: TRBV4-3
J: TRBJ2-1
D: TRBD2
DNA: TGCGCCAGCAGCCGAGGACTAGCGGTCTACAATGAGCAGTTCTTC
CDR3: CASSRGLAVYNEQFF

size: NA
V: TRBV3-1
J: TRBJ2-2
D: TRBD2
DNA: TGTGCCAGCAGTCGGACTAGCGGGAGGATCACCGGGGAGCTGTTTTTT
CDR3: CASSRTSGRITGELFF

size: many
V: TRBV5-1
J: TRBJ2-1
D: NA
DNA: TGTGCCAGCAGTTTCACAACCTACAATGAGCAGTTCTTC
CDR3: CASSFTTYNEQFF

size: NA
V: TRBV19
J: TRBJ1-5
D: NA
DNA: TGTGCCAGTAGGGCCGGGGGAGATAGCAATCAGCCCCAGCATTTT
CDR3: CASRAGGDSNQPQHF

size: few
V: TRBV15
J: TRBJ2-5
D: NA
DNA: TGTGCCACCAGCATGGACCAAGAGACCCAGTACTTC
CDR3: CATSMDQETQYF

size: many
V: TRBV20-1
J: TRBJ2-1
D: NA
DNA: TGCAGTCACCCCGGACAGTACAATGAGCAGTTCTTC
CDR3: CSHPGQYNEQFF

size: few
V: TRBV29-1
J: TRBJ2-4
D: TRBD1
DNA: TGCAGCGTCCGGCTAAGCACAGGGGATAGTGGCATTCAGTACTTC
CDR3: CSVRLSTGDSGIQYF

size: NA
V: TRBV7-2
J: TRBJ1-1
D: NA
DNA: TGTGCCAGCAGCCCCAAATCGGGAGTTGAAGCTTTCTTT
CDR3: CASSPKSGVEAFF

size: few
V: TRBV5-1
J: TRBJ2-1
D: NA
DNA: TGCGCCAGCAGCTTGACAGGGTTCGTTGAGCAGTTCTTC
CDR3: CASSLTGFVEQFF

size: few
V: TRBV25-1
J: TRBJ2-3
D: TRBD2
DNA: TGTGCCAGCAGTGAATTGGAGCGGGGGACTCGACGCGCTAGCACAGATACGCAGTATTTT
CDR3: CASSELERGTRRASTDTQYF

size: few
V: TRBV7-9
J: TRBJ2-7
D: NA
DNA: TGTGCCAGCAGCTCCGGTATGGGGAAGTACTTC
CDR3: CASSSGMGKYF

size: NA
V: TRBV20-1
J: TRBJ2-4
D: TRBD2
DNA: TGCAGTGCTTATAGCGGGGGGGACAAAAACATTCAGTACTTC
CDR3: CSAYSGGDKNIQYF

size: many
V: TRBV5-5
J: TRBJ2-5
D: NA
DNA: TGTGCCAGCAGCTTGGTGAACCAGCGGGCGCGGGAGACCCAGTACTTC
CDR3: CASSLVNQRARETQYF

size: many
V: TRBV7-3
J: TRBJ1-1
D: NA
DNA: TGTGCCAGCAGCCTTTCCGGACACACGAACACTGAAGCTTTCTTT
CDR3: CASSLSGHTNTEAFF

size: few
V: TRBV2
J: TRBJ2-7
D: NA
DNA: TGTGCCAGCAGTCTGACTCCTTCGCCTGACTACGAGCAGTACTTC
CDR3: CASSLTPSPDYEQYF

size: few
V: TRBV10-3
J: TRBJ2-7
D: NA
DNA: TGTGCCCAGGGAAGGGGCCACGAGCAGTACTTC
CDR3: CAQGRGHEQYF

size: NA
V: TRBV5-4
J: TRBJ2-4
D: NA
DNA: TGTGCCAGCAGCTTCGCCCCGGGACTAGCCAAAAACATTCAGTACTTC
CDR3: CASSFAPGLAKNIQYF

size: many
V: TRBV10-3
J: TRBJ2-7
D: TRBD1
DNA: TGTGCCATCAGTGAACCGGGACAGGGGGCTTACGAGCAGTACTTC
CDR3: CAISEPGQGAYEQYF

size: NA
V: TRBV7-2
J: TRBJ2-5
D: NA
DNA: TGTGCCAGCAGCTTTGGGGTCCCCGAGACCCAGTACTTC
CDR3: CASSFGVPETQYF

size: many
V: TRBV12-5
J: TRBJ1-1
D: NA
DNA: TGTGCTAGTGGTCGACGGGATAACACTGAAGCTTTCTTT
CDR3: CASGRRDNTEAFF